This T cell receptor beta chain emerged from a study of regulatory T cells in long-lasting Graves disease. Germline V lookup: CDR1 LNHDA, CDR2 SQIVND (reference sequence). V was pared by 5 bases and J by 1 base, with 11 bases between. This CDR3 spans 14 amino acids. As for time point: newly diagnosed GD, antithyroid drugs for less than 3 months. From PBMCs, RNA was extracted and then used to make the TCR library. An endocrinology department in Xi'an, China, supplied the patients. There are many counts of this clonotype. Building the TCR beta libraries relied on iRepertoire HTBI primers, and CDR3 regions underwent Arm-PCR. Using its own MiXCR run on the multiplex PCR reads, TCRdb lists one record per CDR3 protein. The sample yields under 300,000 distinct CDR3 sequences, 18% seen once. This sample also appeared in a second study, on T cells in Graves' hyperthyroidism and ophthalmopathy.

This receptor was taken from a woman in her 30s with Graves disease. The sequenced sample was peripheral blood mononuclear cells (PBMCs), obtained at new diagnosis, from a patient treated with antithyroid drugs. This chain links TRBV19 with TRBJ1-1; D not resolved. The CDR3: CASSARAPNTEAFF. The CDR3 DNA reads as TGTGCCAGTAGTGCCCGTGCTCCGAACACTGAAGCTTTCTTT. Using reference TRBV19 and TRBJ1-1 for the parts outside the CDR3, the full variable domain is DGGITQSPKYLFRKEGQNVTLSCEQNLNHDAMYWYRQDPGQGLRLIYYSQIVNDFQKGDIAEGYSVSREKKESFPLTVTSAQKNPTAFYLCASSARAPNTEAFFGQGTRLTVV.